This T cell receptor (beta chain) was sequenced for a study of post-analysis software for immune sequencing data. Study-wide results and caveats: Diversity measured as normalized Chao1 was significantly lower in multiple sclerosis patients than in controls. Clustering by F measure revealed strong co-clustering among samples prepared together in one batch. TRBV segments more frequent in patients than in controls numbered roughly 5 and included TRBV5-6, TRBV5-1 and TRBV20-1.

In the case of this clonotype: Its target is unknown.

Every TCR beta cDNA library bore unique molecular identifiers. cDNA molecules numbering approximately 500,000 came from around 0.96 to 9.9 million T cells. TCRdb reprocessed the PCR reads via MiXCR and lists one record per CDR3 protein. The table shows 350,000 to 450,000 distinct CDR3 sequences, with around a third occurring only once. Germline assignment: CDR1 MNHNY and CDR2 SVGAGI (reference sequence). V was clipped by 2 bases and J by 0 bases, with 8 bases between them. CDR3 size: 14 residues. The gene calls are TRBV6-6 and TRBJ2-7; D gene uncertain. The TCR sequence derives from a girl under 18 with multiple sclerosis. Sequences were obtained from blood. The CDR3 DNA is TGTGCCAGCAGTTACCCATTATCCTCCTACGAGCAGTACTTC. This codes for CASSYPLSSYEQYF.